The subject of this entry is one TCR beta chain. Its antigen is not known. This sample stems from a study of monozygotic twins with inflammatory bowel disease. Findings of the study overall: IBD-affected twins scored below their healthy co-twins in TCRbeta diversity (inverse Simpson).

Across eight separate reactions for each sample, cDNA was made. TCRdb re-called the 5' RACE reads; one entry per CDR3 protein, DNA not given. Its clone listing holds about 210,000 distinct CDR3 sequences. CDR1 is LGHDT, CDR2 YNNKEL, per germline (reference sequence). This CDR3 spans 14 amino acids. This rearrangement joins TRBV3-1 to TRBJ2-7; checking the TCRdb D call of TRBD1 is not possible without DNA. The specimen sequenced was blood. The TCR sequence derives from a human donor with ulcerative colitis or Crohn's disease, or a healthy co-twin of an affected twin (not recorded which). CDR3 sequence reads: CASSQGRTTYEPYF.